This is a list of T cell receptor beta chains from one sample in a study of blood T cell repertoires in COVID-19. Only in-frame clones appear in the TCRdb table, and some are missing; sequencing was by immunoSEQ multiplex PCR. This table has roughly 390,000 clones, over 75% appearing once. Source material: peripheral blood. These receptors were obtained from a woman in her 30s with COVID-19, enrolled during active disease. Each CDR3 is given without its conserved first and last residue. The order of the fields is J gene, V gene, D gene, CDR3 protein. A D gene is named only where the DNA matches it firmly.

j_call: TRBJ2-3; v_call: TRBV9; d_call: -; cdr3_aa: ASSVVTGSDTQY
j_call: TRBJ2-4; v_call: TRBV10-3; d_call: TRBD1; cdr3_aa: AISEPDRGLAKNIQY
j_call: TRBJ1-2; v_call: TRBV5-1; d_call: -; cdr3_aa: ASSPSVSFGYT
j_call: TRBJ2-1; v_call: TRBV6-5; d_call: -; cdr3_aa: ASSYSLRAPYNEQF
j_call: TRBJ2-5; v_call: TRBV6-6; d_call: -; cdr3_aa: ASSYSITGLETQY
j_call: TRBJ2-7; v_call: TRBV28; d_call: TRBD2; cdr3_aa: AGPGTSDSYEQY
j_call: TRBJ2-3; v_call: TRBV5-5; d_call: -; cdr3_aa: ASSLLQMGSEDTQY
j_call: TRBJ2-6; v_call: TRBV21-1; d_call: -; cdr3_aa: ASSKGAIGHPYKPGANVLT
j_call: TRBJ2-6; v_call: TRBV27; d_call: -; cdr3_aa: ASSLFQGSGANVLT
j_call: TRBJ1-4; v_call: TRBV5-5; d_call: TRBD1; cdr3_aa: ASSGQGRNEKLF
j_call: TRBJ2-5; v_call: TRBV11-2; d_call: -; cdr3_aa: ASSPLAGTYQETQY
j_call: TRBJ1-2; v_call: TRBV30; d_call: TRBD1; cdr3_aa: AWSAPWQGVNGYT
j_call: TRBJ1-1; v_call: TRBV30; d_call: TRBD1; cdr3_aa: AWDRGGTEAF
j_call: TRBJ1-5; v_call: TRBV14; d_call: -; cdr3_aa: ASSLTDYQPQH
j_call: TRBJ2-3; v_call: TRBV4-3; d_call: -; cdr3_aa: ASSQDTLGSSTDTQY
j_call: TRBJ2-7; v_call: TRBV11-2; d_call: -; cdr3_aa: ASSATALTYEQY
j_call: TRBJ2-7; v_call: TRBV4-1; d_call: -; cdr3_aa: ASSQVGTGTLADEQY
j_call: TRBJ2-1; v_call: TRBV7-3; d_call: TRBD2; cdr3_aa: ASSLRGAGGLAGTATYEQF
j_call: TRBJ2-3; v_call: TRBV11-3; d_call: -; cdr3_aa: ASSLEGAVGADTQY
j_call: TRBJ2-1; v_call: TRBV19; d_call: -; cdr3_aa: ASSAPRGAYNEQF
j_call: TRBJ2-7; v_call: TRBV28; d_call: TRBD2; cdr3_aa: ASSLSGTTDYEQY
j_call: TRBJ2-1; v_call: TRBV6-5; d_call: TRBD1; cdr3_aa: ASSYPYRDRGNEQF
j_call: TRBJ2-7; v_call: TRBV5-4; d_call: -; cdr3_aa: ASSGSGQGYEQY
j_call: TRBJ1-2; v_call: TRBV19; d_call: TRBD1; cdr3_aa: ASSESSGGRRGYT
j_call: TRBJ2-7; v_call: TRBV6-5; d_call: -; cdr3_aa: ASTVGLLYEQY
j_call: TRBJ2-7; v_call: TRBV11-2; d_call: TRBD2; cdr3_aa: ASSAPRGVHEQY